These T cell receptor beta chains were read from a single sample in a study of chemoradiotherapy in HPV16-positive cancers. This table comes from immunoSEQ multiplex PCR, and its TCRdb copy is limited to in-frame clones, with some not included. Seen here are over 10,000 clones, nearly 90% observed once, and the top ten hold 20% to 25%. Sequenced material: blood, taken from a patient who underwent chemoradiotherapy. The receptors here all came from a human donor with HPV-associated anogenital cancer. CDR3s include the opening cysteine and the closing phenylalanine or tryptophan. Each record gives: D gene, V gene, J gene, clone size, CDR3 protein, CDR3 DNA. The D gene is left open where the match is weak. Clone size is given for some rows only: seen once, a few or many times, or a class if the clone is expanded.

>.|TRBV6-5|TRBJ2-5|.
CASSLGEQETQYF
TGTGCCAGCAGTTTAGGAGAACAAGAGACCCAGTACTTC
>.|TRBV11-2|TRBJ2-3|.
CASSLRGGRSDTQYF
TGTGCCAGCAGCTTACGAGGTGGGAGGTCTGATACGCAGTATTTT
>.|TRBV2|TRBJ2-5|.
CASTLLAHSQETQYF
TGTGCCAGCACCCTGCTAGCCCACTCCCAAGAGACCCAGTACTTC
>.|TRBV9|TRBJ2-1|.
CASSPVGHPYNEQFF
TGTGCCTCCTCGCCGGTGGGACATCCCTACAATGAGCAGTTCTTC
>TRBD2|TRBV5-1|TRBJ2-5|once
CASSPFLTSSQETQYF
TGCGCCAGCAGCCCCTTCCTGACTAGCTCCCAAGAGACCCAGTACTTC
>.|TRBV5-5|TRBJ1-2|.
CASSLVGTNGYTF
TGTGCCAGCAGCTTGGTTGGGACCAATGGCTACACCTTC
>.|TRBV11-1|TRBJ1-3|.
CASSLAKTASSGNTIYF
TGTGCCAGCAGCTTAGCGAAGACTGCTTCATCTGGAAACACCATATATTTT
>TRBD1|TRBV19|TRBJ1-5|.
CASMEQDRGRNQPQHF
TGTGCCAGTATGGAACAGGACAGGGGTAGGAATCAGCCCCAGCATTTT
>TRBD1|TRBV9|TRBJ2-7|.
CASSAGRDRGYEQYF
TGTGCCAGCAGCGCCGGACGGGACAGGGGTTACGAGCAGTACTTC
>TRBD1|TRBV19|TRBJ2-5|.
CASSFGQGAETQYF
TGTGCCAGTAGTTTTGGACAGGGGGCAGAGACCCAGTACTTC
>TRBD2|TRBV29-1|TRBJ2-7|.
CSVRTSGELYEQYF
TGCAGCGTAAGGACTAGCGGGGAATTATACGAGCAGTACTTC
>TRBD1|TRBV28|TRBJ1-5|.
CASTIDRGFNQPQHF
TGTGCCAGCACCATAGACAGGGGATTCAATCAGCCCCAGCATTTT
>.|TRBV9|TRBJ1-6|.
CASSVGRGESPLHF
TGTGCCAGCAGCGTGGGCAGGGGAGAATCACCCCTCCACTTT
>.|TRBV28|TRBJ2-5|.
CASSPRGPRTQYF
TGTGCCAGCAGTCCCAGAGGGCCTAGGACCCAGTACTTC
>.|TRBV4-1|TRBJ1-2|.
CASSQDSSNYGYTF
TGCGCCAGCAGCCAAGATAGTAGCAACTATGGCTACACCTTC
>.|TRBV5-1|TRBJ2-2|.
CASSHGAGELFF
TGCGCCAGCAGCCACGGAGCCGGGGAGCTGTTTTTT
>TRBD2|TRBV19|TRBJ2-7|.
CASSMRTSGYEQYF
TGTGCCAGTAGTATGAGGACTAGCGGGTACGAGCAGTACTTC
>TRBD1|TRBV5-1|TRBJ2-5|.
CASSSRDRLQETQYF
TGCGCCAGCAGCTCCCGGGACAGACTCCAAGAGACCCAGTACTTC
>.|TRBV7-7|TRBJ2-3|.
CASSHGPFPSTDTQYF
TGTGCCAGCAGCCACGGCCCCTTCCCCTCCACAGATACGCAGTATTTT
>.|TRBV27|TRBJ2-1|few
CASSPDLGNNEQFF
TGTGCCAGCAGTCCCGACCTCGGAAACAATGAGCAGTTCTTC
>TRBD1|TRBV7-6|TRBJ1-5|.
CASSLEQGFRQPQHF
TGTGCCAGCAGCTTGGAACAGGGGTTCCGGCAGCCCCAGCATTTT
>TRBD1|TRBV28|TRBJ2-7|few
CASSLRQGAEEQYF
TGTGCCAGCAGTCTCCGACAGGGGGCAGAGGAGCAGTACTTC